This T cell receptor beta chain was profiled in a study of technical replicates of blood from four donors. TCRdb keeps only in-frame clones here, not all; method: immunoSEQ multiplex PCR. The data contain 80,000 or so clones, roughly 96% of them singletons. The CDR3 covers 16 residues. CDR1 is SGHRS and CDR2 is YFSETQ in the germline V gene. Trimming pared 0 bases from V and 2 bases from J, leaving 15 bases between. V gene TRBV5-1 combines with J gene TRBJ2-7; D might be TRBD1 (6 bases). The sample taken for sequencing was T cells isolated from PBMCs. The receptor was derived from a human donor in good health. The DNA of the CDR3 is TGCGCCAGCAGCTTGGCCCCCGGGACACTTCCCTACGAGCAGTACTTC. Its protein product is CASSLAPGTLPYEQYF.